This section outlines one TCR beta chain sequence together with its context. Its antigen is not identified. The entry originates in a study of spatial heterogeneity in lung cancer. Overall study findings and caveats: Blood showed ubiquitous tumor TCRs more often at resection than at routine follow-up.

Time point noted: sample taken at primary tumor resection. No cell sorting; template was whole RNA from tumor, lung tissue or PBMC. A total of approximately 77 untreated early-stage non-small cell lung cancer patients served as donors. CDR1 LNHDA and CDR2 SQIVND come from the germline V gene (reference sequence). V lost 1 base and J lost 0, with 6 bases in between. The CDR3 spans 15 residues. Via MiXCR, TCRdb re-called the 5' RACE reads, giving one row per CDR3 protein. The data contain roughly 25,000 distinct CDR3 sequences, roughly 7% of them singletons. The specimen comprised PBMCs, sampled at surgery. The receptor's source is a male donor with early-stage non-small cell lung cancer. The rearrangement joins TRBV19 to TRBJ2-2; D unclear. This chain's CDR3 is CASSIVGANTGELFF. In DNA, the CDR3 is TGTGCCAGTAGTATAGTGGGCGCGAACACCGGGGAGCTGTTTTTT.